This T cell receptor beta chain came from a study of T cells in women clearing cervical HPV infection. Study-level information: Blood came at first lesion visit for cases, post-clearance for controls.

Points on this clone: The sequenced fragment ends 3 residues before the CDR3 boundary, so the rest is inferred from the germline J gene.

Genomic DNA, averaging around 1,200 ng per sample, yielded TCR beta CDR3 via immunoSEQ. Generated by immunoSEQ multiplex PCR, the TCRdb table keeps only in-frame clones and is missing some. The table gives tens of thousands of clones; the top ten clones make up around 20% of it. Trimming removed 5 bases at V and 4 bases at J, with 14 bases between. Per the germline V gene, CDR1 is SQVTM and CDR2 is ANQGSEA. CDR3 length: 13 residues. V is TRBV29-1 and J is TRBJ1-2; D ambiguous. The TCR sequence derives from a woman between 18 and 70 years old with a cervical HPV16 infection that either progressed to CIN3+ or cleared (not recorded which). Sequencing input: blood buffy coat. CDR3 region: CSVLGTSRYGYTF. The CDR3 bases that were read are TGCAGCGTTTTGGGCACGTCCCGCTATGGC.